These 6 T cell receptor beta chains came from one sample sequenced in a study of CD8 T cells in Susac syndrome. Roughly 0.5 to 1 ug RNA was reverse transcribed with random hexamers. TCRdb ran MiXCR on the immunoSEQ multiplex PCR reads and lists one entry per CDR3 protein. The sample holds under 200,000 distinct CDR3 sequences, 85% to 95% seen once. The sequencing sample was made of CD4+ T cells from PBMCs. The receptors were gathered from a human donor in good health.

The genes are TRBV12-3 or TRBV12-4 and TRBJ1-2; 7 bases map to TRBD1. This CDR3 region has 11 residues. Trimming cost V 7 bases and J 8 bases; bases outside gene matches: 4. This CDR3 reads CASNTGAGYTF. The CDR3 coding sequence is TGTGCCAGCAATACAGGGGCCGGCTACACCTTC.

The chain carries TRBV30 and TRBJ1-4; a weak D match, TRBD1 (5 bases). The CDR3 extends over 14 amino acids. V lost 5 bases to trimming and J lost 8 bases, with 18 bases between them. Germline CDR1 and CDR2: GTSNPN and SVGIG (reference sequence). CDR3 bases: TGTGCCTGGTCATATTCAGGGTATTCAGAAAAACTGTTTTTT. It is translated as CAWSYSGYSEKLFF.

The chain has TRBV2 and TRBJ2-4; 12 bases are shared with TRBD2. The CDR3 has 14 residues. The V gene end was trimmed by 6 bases and the J gene end by 4 bases; junction bases not matched to a gene: 1. In germline, CDR1 is SNHLY, CDR2 FYNNEI. The CDR3 nucleotides read TGTGCCAGCAGGGGGACTAGCGGGAAAAACATTCAGTACTTC. This gives the protein CASRGTSGKNIQYF.

This rearrangement joins TRBV2 to TRBJ2-5, with D perhaps TRBD2 (6 bases). With 3 bases removed from V and 5 bases from J, the gap between germline ends came to 13 bases. This CDR3 comprises 14 residues. Germline CDR1 SNHLY, CDR2 FYNNEI. The CDR3 here is CASSEGHGGETQYF. Here the CDR3 DNA reads TGTGCCAGCAGTGAGGGTCACGGAGGGGAGACCCAGTACTTC.

The V call is TRBV3-1, the J call TRBJ1-1; D possibly corresponds to TRBD1 (5 bases). The CDR3 contains 13 residues. Germline CDR1 LGHDT, CDR2 YNNKEL (reference sequence). The V end was cut by 0 bases, the J end by 5 bases, with 7 bases between. The CDR3 loop reads CASSQDGGTEAFF. In nucleotides, the CDR3 is TGTGCCAGCAGCCAAGACGGGGGTACTGAAGCTTTCTTT.

The chain combines TRBV28 with TRBJ1-1; D remains ambiguous. Germline values: CDR1 MDHEN, CDR2 SYDVKM. The CDR3 sequence is 11 residues long. Trimming took off 6 bases at V and 9 bases at J, with 11 bases between the two ends. This CDR3 is CASSQEQQAFF. CDR3 sequence (DNA): TGTGCCAGCAGCCAAGAACAACAAGCTTTCTTT.